This T cell receptor (beta chain) appears in the sequencing data of a study of cytomegalovirus exposure and HLA in healthy donors. About this clone itself: Antigen unknown.

Both 60 Vbeta primers and 13 Jbeta primers went into the PCR. Only in-frame clones appear in the TCRdb table, and some are missing; sequencing was by immunoSEQ multiplex PCR. Seen in this sample are more than 65,000 clones; the ten most common clones hold 2.5% to 3%. Study-level findings and limits: In a later analysis, an Asian-associated ancestry cluster reportedly showed fewer N-insertions than the roughly 700-donor mean. It has been reported that TCR beta sequences accurately predicted the HLA-A and HLA-B alleles of most subjects.

Trimming removed 5 bases from V and 4 bases from J; junction bases left unmatched: 7. The CDR3 runs 15 residues. The germline gives CDR1 MGHRA, CDR2 YSYEKL. The receptor's source is a man aged 35 to 55 in good health and CMV-seronegative. The rearrangement uses TRBV4-1 and TRBJ2-1; 8 bases line up with TRBD2. Sequenced: PBMCs. The CDR3 here is CASSSPGGVYNEQFF. CDR3 DNA: TGCGCCAGCAGCTCTCCCGGGGGGGTATACAATGAGCAGTTCTTC.